A selection of T cell receptor beta chains follows, all from one sample in a study of Ad26.COV2.S vaccination and SARS-CoV-2 variants. TCRdb keeps only in-frame clones here, not all; method: immunoSEQ multiplex PCR. The sample has some 390,000 clones; about nine tenths are singletons. This material consisted of peripheral blood, taken in a trial of Ad26.COV2.S vaccine versus placebo. The source is a person aged 18-65 years who received the Ad26.COV2.S COVID-19 vaccine or a placebo. The CDR3 runs from the conserved cysteine through the conserved F or W. D genes are given only for firm matches. Size values are once, few and many counts, or a class for expanded clones, and some rows have none.

clone_size d_call j_call v_call cdr3_nt cdr3_aa
. . TRBJ2-1 TRBV6-6 TGTGCCAGCAGTTACGACGTCCAGGGCTACAATGAGCAGTTCTTC CASSYDVQGYNEQFF
. TRBD2 TRBJ2-7 TRBV5-1 TGCGCCAGCAGCTTAACTAGCGAGCCAGAGCAGTACTTC CASSLTSEPEQYF
. . TRBJ1-2 TRBV5-6 TGTGCCAGCAGAAACCGGGCCACACAGAACTATGGCTACACCTTC CASRNRATQNYGYTF
. . TRBJ2-3 TRBV12-3/TRBV12-4 TGTGCCAGCAGTTTAGCGAGGGGACGTACGCAGTATTTT CASSLARGRTQYF
. . TRBJ2-2 TRBV3-1/TRBV3-2 TGTGCCAGCAGCCAAAAAGGGCCGGGGGCCACCGGGGAGCTGTTTTTT CASSQKGPGATGELFF
few TRBD1 TRBJ1-6 TRBV10-3 TGTGCCATCAGTGATTTGGACAGGGGACGGTCACCCCTCCACTTT CAISDLDRGRSPLHF
. . TRBJ2-7 TRBV29-1 TGCAGCGTTGAAGGTCGGGGAAGTAACTACGAGCAGTACTTC CSVEGRGSNYEQYF
once . TRBJ1-1 TRBV29-1 TGCAGCGGGGTACCGGGACCCAATACTGAAGCTTTCTTT CSGVPGPNTEAFF
once . TRBJ1-2 TRBV9 TGTGCCAGCAGCGTAGCTACGACAAGCAACTATGGCTACACCTTC CASSVATTSNYGYTF
. TRBD2 TRBJ2-7 TRBV7-2 TGTGCCAGCAGCTTAGGAGAGGGACTAGCGACGTACTTC CASSLGEGLATYF
. TRBD1 TRBJ1-2 TRBV5-5 TGTGCCAGCAGCCTCCGGGACAGCTCTAACTATGGCTACACCTTC CASSLRDSSNYGYTF
. . TRBJ2-2 TRBV2 TGTGCCAGTACGGCAGAAACGAACACCGGGGAGCTGTTTTTT CASTAETNTGELFF
. . TRBJ1-3 TRBV15 TGTGCCACCAGCACCACTGGAAACACCATATATTTT CATSTTGNTIYF
once . TRBJ2-2 TRBV10-2 TGCGCCAGCAGTGGAGGGAGGCTGACCGGGGAGCTGTTTTTT CASSGGRLTGELFF
. . TRBJ1-2 TRBV16 TGTGCCAGCAGCCCAGTCCCAGGCTACACCTTC CASSPVPGYTF
. TRBD2 TRBJ2-5 TRBV7-2 TGTGCCAGCAGACCAACTAGCGAGGAGACCCAGTACTTC CASRPTSEETQYF
. . TRBJ1-2 TRBV4-1 TGCGCCAGCAGCGAAAATTTAGGGGACTATGGCTACACCTTC CASSENLGDYGYTF
few TRBD1 TRBJ1-5 TRBV7-6 TGTGCCAGCAGCTTAGGAGGACAGGCCAATCAGCCCCAGCATTTT CASSLGGQANQPQHF
. . TRBJ1-1 TRBV9 TGTGCCAGCAGCGTCGACAGTGCAATGAACACTGAAGCTTTCTTT CASSVDSAMNTEAFF
. . TRBJ1-1 TRBV6-4 TGTGCCAGCAGCCCCACCAGGCGGGGGAAGGACACTGAAGCTTTCTTT CASSPTRRGKDTEAFF
. . TRBJ1-1 TRBV7-8 TGTGCCAGCAGCTTACTTGCCAGAGAGGACACTGAAGCTTTCTTT CASSLLAREDTEAFF
. . TRBJ1-1 TRBV14 TGTGCCAGCAGCCAAGATGGGAGAGGGGACGAGGGGGGCACTGAAGCTTTCTTT CASSQDGRGDEGGTEAFF
. . TRBJ1-6 TRBV6-5 TGTGCCAGCAGTCGCAACCCGGGCGGAAGGTCACCCCTCCACTTT CASSRNPGGRSPLHF
. . TRBJ2-2 TRBV3-1/TRBV3-2 TGTGCCAGCAGTTCAAGGGCGGACACCGGGGAGCTGTTTTTT CASSSRADTGELFF
. TRBD1 TRBJ1-5 TRBV15 TGTGCCACCAGCAGAGAAGCGGGGAGGGGACAGTCCCAGCATTTT CATSREAGRGQSQHF
. TRBD2 TRBJ2-7 TRBV6-6 TGTGCCAGCAGTTCAACGGGGGGTTCAACCTACGAGCAGTACTTC CASSSTGGSTYEQYF
. . TRBJ2-3 TRBV28 TGTGCCAGCTCCGATGGGGGTCCCGCGCAGTATTTT CASSDGGPAQYF